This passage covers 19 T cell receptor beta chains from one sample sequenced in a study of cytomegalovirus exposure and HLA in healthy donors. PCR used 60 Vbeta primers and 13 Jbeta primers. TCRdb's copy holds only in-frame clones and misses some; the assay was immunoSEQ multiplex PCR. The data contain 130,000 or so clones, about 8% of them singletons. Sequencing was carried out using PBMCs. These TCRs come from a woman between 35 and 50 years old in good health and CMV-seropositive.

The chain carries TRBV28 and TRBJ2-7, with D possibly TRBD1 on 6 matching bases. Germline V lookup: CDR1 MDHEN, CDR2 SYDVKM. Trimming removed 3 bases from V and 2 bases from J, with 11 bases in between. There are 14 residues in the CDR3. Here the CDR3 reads CASSLWGPTYEQYF. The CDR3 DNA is TGTGCCAGCAGTTTGTGGGGGCCTACCTACGAGCAGTACTTC. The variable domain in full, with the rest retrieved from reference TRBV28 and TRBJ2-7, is DVKVTQSSRYLVKRTGEKVFLECVQDMDHENMFWYRQDPGLGLRLIYFSYDVKMKEKGDIPEGYSVSREKKERFSLILESASTNQTSMYLCASSLWGPTYEQYFGPGTRLTVT.

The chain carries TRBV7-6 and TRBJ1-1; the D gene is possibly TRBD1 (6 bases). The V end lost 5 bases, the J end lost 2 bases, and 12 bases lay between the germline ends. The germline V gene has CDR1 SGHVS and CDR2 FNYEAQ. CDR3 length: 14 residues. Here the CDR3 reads CASSVLDRNTEAFF. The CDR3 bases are TGTGCCAGCAGCGTATTGGACAGAAACACTGAAGCTTTCTTT.

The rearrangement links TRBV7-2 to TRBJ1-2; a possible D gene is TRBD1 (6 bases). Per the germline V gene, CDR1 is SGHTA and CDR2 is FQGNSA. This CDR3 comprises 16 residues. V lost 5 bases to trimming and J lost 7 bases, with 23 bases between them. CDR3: CASSPGGGRVDSGYTF. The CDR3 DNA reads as TGTGCCAGCAGCCCGGGGGGGGGCAGGGTGGATAGTGGCTACACCTTC.

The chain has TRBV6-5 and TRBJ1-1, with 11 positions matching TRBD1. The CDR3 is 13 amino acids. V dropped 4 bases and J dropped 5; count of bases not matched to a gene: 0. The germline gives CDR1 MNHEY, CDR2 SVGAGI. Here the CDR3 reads CASSWDRGTEAFF. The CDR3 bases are TGTGCCAGCAGTTGGGACAGGGGGACTGAAGCTTTCTTT.

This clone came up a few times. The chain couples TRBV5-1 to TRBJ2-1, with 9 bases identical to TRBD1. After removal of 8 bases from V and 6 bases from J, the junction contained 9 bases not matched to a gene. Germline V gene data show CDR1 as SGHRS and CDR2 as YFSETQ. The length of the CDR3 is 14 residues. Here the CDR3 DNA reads TGCGCCAGTTCCCGGCGGGACAGGGCCAATGAGCAGTTCTTC. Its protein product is CASSRRDRANEQFF.

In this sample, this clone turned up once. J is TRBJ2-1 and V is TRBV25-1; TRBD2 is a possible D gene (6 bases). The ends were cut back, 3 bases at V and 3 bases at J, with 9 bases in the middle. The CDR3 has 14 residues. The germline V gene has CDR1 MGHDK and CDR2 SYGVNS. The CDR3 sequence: CASSDPGGYNEQFF. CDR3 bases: TGTGCCAGCAGTGACCCCGGGGGCTACAATGAGCAGTTCTTC.

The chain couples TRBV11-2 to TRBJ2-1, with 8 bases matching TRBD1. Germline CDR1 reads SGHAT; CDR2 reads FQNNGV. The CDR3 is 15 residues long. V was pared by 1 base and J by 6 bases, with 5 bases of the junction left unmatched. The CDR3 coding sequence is TGTGCCAGCAGCTTAGTACAGGGGGTGATCAATGAGCAGTTCTTC. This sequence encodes CASSLVQGVINEQFF.

CDR3: CASGSDRKDGYTF. DNA of the CDR3: TGTGCCAGCGGATCGGACAGGAAGGATGGCTACACCTTC. The chain has TRBV6-1 and TRBJ1-2, with 7 bases aligning to TRBD1. V lost 8 bases, J lost 6 bases, and 9 bases stayed unmatched. The CDR3 is 13 residues long. CDR1 MNHNS and CDR2 SASEGT come from the germline V gene.

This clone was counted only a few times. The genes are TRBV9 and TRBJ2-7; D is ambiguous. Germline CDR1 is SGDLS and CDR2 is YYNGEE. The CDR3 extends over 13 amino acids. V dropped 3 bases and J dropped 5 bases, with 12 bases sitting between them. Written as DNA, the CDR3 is TGTGCCAGCAGCGCCCCAAACTATGACGAGCAGTACTTC. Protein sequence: CASSAPNYDEQYF.

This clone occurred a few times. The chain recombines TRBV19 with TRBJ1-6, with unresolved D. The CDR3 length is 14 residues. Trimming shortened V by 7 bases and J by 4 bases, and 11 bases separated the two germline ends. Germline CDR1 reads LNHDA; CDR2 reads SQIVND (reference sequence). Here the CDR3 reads CASTRTGYNSPLHF. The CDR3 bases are TGTGCCAGTACCAGGACGGGGTATAATTCACCCCTCCACTTT. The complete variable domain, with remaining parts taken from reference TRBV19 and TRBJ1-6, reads DGGITQSPKYLFRKEGQNVTLSCEQNLNHDAMYWYRQDPGQGLRLIYYSQIVNDFQKGDIAEGYSVSREKKESFPLTVTSAQKNPTAFYLCASTRTGYNSPLHFGNGTRLTVT.

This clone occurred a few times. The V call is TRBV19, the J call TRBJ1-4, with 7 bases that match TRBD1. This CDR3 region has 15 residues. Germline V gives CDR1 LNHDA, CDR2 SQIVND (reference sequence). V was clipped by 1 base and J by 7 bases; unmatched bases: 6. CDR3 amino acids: CASSIVDRAVEKLFF. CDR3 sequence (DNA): TGTGCCAGTAGTATAGTAGACAGGGCGGTTGAAAAACTGTTTTTT.

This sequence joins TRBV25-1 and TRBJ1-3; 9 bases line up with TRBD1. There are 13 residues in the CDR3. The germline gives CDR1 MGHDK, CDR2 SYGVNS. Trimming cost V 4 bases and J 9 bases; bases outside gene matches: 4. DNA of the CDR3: TGTGCCAGCAGTGTCAGGACAGGGGTCACCATATATTTT. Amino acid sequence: CASSVRTGVTIYF.

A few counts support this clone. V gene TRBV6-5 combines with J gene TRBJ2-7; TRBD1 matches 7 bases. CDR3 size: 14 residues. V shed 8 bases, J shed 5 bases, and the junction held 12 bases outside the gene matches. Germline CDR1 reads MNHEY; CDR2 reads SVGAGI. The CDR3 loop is CASHESGTGDEQYF. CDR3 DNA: TGTGCCAGCCACGAGTCCGGCACAGGGGACGAGCAGTACTTC.

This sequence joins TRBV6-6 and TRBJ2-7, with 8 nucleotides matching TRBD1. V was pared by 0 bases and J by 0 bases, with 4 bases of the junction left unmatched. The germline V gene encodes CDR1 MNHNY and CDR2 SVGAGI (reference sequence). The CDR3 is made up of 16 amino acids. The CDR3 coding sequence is TGTGCCAGCAGTTACTCGAGGGACAGGAGCTCCTACGAGCAGTACTTC. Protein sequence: CASSYSRDRSSYEQYF.

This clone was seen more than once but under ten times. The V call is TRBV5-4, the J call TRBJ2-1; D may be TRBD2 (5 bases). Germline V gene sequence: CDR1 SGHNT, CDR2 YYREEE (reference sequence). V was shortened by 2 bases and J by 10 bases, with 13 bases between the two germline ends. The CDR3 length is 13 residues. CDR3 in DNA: TGTGCCAGCAGCTTCGGAGGTGGTGGAGAGCAGTTCTTC. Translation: CASSFGGGGEQFF.

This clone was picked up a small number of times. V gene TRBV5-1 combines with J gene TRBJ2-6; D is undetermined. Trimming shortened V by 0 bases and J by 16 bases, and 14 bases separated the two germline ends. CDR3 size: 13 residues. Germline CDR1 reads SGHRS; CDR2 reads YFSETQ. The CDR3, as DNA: TGCGCCAGCAGCTTGGCTTCGGCGGCGGAACTGACTTTC. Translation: CASSLASAAELTF.

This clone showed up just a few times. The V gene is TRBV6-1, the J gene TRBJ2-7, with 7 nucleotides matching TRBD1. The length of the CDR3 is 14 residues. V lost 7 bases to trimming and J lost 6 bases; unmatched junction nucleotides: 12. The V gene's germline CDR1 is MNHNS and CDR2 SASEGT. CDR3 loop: CASILTGQTGEQYF. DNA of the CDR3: TGTGCCAGCATCCTGACAGGGCAGACGGGCGAGCAGTACTTC.

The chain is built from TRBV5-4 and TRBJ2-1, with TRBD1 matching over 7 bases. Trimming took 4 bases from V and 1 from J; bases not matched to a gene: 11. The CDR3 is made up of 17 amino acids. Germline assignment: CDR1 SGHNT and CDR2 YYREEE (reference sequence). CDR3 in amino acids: CASSTKQGKGSYNEQFF. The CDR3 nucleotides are TGTGCCAGCAGCACAAAACAGGGGAAAGGATCCTACAATGAGCAGTTCTTC.

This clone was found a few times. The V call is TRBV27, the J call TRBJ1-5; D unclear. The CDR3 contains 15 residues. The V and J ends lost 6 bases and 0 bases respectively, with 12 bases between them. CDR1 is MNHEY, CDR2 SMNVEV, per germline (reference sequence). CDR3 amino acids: CASSETGYSNQPQHF. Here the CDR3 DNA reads TGTGCCAGCAGCGAAACGGGTTATAGCAATCAGCCCCAGCATTTT.